Shown below are 21 T cell receptor beta chains from a single sample sequenced in a study of shared clonotypes between healthy human individuals. TCRdb keeps only in-frame clones here, not all; method: immunoSEQ multiplex PCR. This table has 1.5 million to 1.9 million clones, approximately 98% appearing once. Sequencing was carried out using naive CD4+ T cells sorted from blood. The subset is: CD45RA+ positively selected. Receptor source: a man aged 30-40 years in good health.

This clone has only one observation. The chain has TRBV30 and TRBJ1-2; perhaps TRBD1 as D (5 bases). V was clipped by 0 bases and J by 3 bases, with 11 bases between them. Germline V gene sequence: CDR1 GTSNPN, CDR2 SVGIG (reference sequence). The CDR3 extends over 14 amino acids. The CDR3 reads CAWSVGRAYYGYTF. In DNA, the CDR3 is TGTGCCTGGAGTGTAGGCAGGGCCTACTATGGCTACACCTTC.

The chain has TRBV9 and TRBJ1-2; no firm D call. The CDR3 runs to 15 residues. Trimming stripped 3 bases from V and 4 bases from J, with 16 bases between. Germline V gives CDR1 SGDLS, CDR2 YYNGEE. DNA for the CDR3: TGTGCCAGCAGCGCTCGGGATGATAACGGCTATGGCTACACCTTC. It specifies CASSARDDNGYGYTF.

The chain has TRBV2 and TRBJ2-4, with 7 bases fitting TRBD1. Germline values: CDR1 SNHLY, CDR2 FYNNEI. The CDR3 is made up of 17 amino acids. The trim removed 1 base at V and 0 bases at J, leaving 6 bases unmatched. The CDR3 reads CASSEGQGRIAKNIQYF. The CDR3 coding sequence is TGTGCCAGCAGTGAAGGACAGGGACGAATAGCCAAAAACATTCAGTACTTC.

The gene calls are TRBV7-2 and TRBJ2-3; 7 nucleotides match TRBD2. CDR1 is SGHTA, CDR2 FQGNSA, per germline. The CDR3 length is 13 residues. Losses at the gene ends were 4 bases for V and 8 bases for J; bases not matched to a gene: 6. CDR3 loop: CASSSGGGFTQYF. The CDR3 DNA is TGTGCCAGCAGCTCTGGCGGGGGTTTTACGCAGTATTTT.

The count of this clone is one. This rearrangement joins TRBV7-2 to TRBJ1-5; D is uncertain. The CDR3 is 15 residues long. With 8 bases removed from V and 3 bases from J, the gap between germline ends came to 17 bases. CDR1 is SGHTA and CDR2 is FQGNSA in the germline V gene. The CDR3 DNA follows: TGTGCCAGCCGGGAAACGGGAACAACCAATCAGCCCCAGCATTTT. It is translated as CASRETGTTNQPQHF.

This clone was seen only once. The chain has TRBV5-1 and TRBJ2-5; D might be TRBD1 (5 bases). CDR1 SGHRS and CDR2 YFSETQ come from the germline V gene. The CDR3 spans 13 residues. V shed 4 bases and J shed 5 bases, with 12 bases lying between them. The CDR3 reads CASSHSKGETQYF. CDR3 nucleotides: TGCGCCAGCAGCCACTCTAAGGGGGAGACCCAGTACTTC.

The chain combines TRBV28 with TRBJ2-1; perhaps TRBD1 as D (5 bases). The length of the CDR3 is 13 residues. With 5 bases removed from V and 16 bases from J, the gap between germline ends came to 21 bases. Germline-derived CDR1 and CDR2 are MDHEN and SYDVKM. CDR3 bases: TGTGCCAGCAGTAGTTTAGGGGCCGTATTATCTTTCTTC. It translates to CASSSLGAVLSFF.

The rearrangement joins TRBV18 to TRBJ1-5; the match to TRBD1 covers 8 bases. The CDR3 has 18 amino acids. The germline V gene encodes CDR1 KGHSH and CDR2 LQKENI. V shed 1 base and J 5 bases; nucleotides not matched to a gene: 13. CDR3 sequence reads: CASSPRRTGRFDDQPQHF. The CDR3 nucleotides are TGTGCCAGCTCACCACGCAGGACAGGGAGATTCGACGATCAGCCCCAGCATTTT.

The genes are TRBV2 and TRBJ2-7; TRBD1 might be the D (6 bases). CDR1 is SNHLY and CDR2 is FYNNEI in the germline V gene. The CDR3 is 14 residues long. Trimming shortened V by 5 bases and J by 2 bases, and 13 bases separated the two germline ends. The CDR3 region is CASSRQAPAYEQYF. DNA of the CDR3: TGTGCCAGCAGTAGACAGGCCCCAGCCTACGAGCAGTACTTC.

The chain employs TRBV5-6 and TRBJ1-1; a weak D match, TRBD1 (6 bases). Germline values: CDR1 SGHDT, CDR2 YYEEEE. This CDR3 has 13 amino acids. Trimming took off 4 bases at V and 7 bases at J, with 14 bases between the two ends. CDR3 bases: TGTGCCAGCAGCAAAGTGGGGGGCTATGAAGCTTTCTTT. This codes for CASSKVGGYEAFF.

This sequence joins TRBV5-4 and TRBJ2-2, with 10 bases identical to TRBD2. The germline gives CDR1 SGHNT, CDR2 YYREEE (reference sequence). There are 18 residues in the CDR3. The V and J ends lost 4 bases and 5 bases, in that order; junction bases with no gene match: 14. The CDR3 bases are TGTGCCAGCAGCGAGCCCGGGACTAGCGCTTGGTCGACCGGGGAGCTGTTTTTT. Its protein is CASSEPGTSAWSTGELFF. The variable domain in full, with the rest retrieved from reference TRBV5-4 and TRBJ2-2, is ETGVTQSPTHLIKTRGQQVTLRCSSQSGHNTVSWYQQALGQGPQFIFQYYREEENGRGNFPPRFSGLQFPNYSSELNVNALELDDSALYLCASSEPGTSAWSTGELFFGEGSRLTVL.

The chain combines TRBV10-3 with TRBJ2-6, with 10 bases lining up with TRBD1. The V gene end was trimmed by 0 bases and the J gene end by 0 bases; junction bases not matched to a gene: 11. The CDR3 consists of 21 residues. Germline assignment: CDR1 ENHRY and CDR2 SYGVKD. The CDR3 reads CAISESFARRQGASGANVLTF. In DNA, the CDR3 is TGTGCCATCAGTGAGTCGTTTGCCCGCCGACAGGGGGCCTCTGGGGCCAACGTCCTGACTTTC.

V and J are TRBV7-9 and TRBJ2-3; D ambiguous. The CDR3 totals 16 residues. Between the trimmed V and J ends, which lost 2 bases and 1 base, there was a span of 13 bases. In germline, CDR1 is SEHNR, CDR2 FQNEAQ (reference sequence). CDR3: CASSLFLTLGTDTQYF. The CDR3 DNA reads TGTGCCAGCAGCTTATTCTTAACCCTGGGCACAGATACGCAGTATTTT.

The chain links TRBV21-1 to TRBJ2-7; the table's D gene call, TRBD1, was not cross checked with the DNA. TRBV21-1 is reported as a pseudogene. The CDR3 runs 14 residues. In nucleotides, the CDR3 is TGTGCCAGCAGCAGACAGGGCCCACTCTACGAGCAGTACTTC. It codes for CASSRQGPLYEQYF.

The rearrangement links TRBV4-3 to TRBJ2-1; D call uncertain. This CDR3 comprises 15 residues. Germline loops: CDR1 LGHNA, CDR2 YSLEER. V was shortened by 4 bases and J by 5 bases, with 15 bases between the two germline ends. CDR3 sequence reads: CASSLRRGDNNEQFF. The CDR3 nucleotides are TGCGCCAGCAGCCTACGACGCGGCGATAACAATGAGCAGTTCTTC.

The chain carries TRBV6-4 and TRBJ2-7; the D gene could be TRBD1 or TRBD2 (6 bases each). Germline V gene lookup returns CDR1 MRHNA and CDR2 SNTAGT. Trimming stripped 5 bases from V and 4 bases from J, with 21 bases between. This CDR3 has 16 amino acids. The CDR3 DNA reads as TGTGCCAGCAGTCCCGAAGGTTGGGGGGCCATTTACGAGCAGTACTTC. Residues: CASSPEGWGAIYEQYF.

V gene TRBV27 combines with J gene TRBJ2-3; 8 nucleotides line up with TRBD2. The V segment lost 7 bases and the J segment 5 bases; nucleotides outside the gene matches: 14. Per germline, CDR1 MNHEY and CDR2 SMNVEV (reference sequence). The CDR3 runs to 16 residues. CDR3 amino acids: CASTPGASGRLDTQYF. CDR3 sequence (DNA): TGTGCCAGCACCCCGGGGGCTAGCGGGCGCTTAGATACGCAGTATTTT.

The chain joins TRBV5-5 to TRBJ1-4; D is unresolved. This CDR3 region has 16 residues. Per germline, CDR1 SGHKS and CDR2 YYEKEE (reference sequence). V was shortened by 1 base and J by 0 bases, with 10 bases between the two germline ends. CDR3 sequence (DNA): TGTGCCAGCAGCTTGCTTGTTGTTGCAACTAATGAAAAACTGTTTTTT. Amino acid sequence: CASSLLVVATNEKLFF.

In this sample, this clone turned up once. The CDR3 DNA is TGTGCCAGCAGTTTACCCCAGCGGGAGGGAATTGGAACGCAGTATTTT. Its translation: CASSLPQREGIGTQYF. The rearrangement joins TRBV28 to TRBJ2-3; 10 positions match TRBD2. Germline V lookup: CDR1 MDHEN, CDR2 SYDVKM. The CDR3 has 16 amino acids. J lost 9 bases, V lost 2 bases, and 11 bases had no gene match.

CDR3 amino acids: CASTRQGSGNIQYF. In nucleotides, the CDR3 is TGTGCCAGCACTCGACAGGGATCGGGAAACATTCAGTACTTC. This chain joins TRBV6-1 and TRBJ2-4; 7 nucleotides agree with TRBD1. The trim removed 7 bases at V and 6 bases at J, leaving 9 bases unmatched. Germline-derived CDR1 and CDR2 are MNHNS and SASEGT. The CDR3 has 14 residues.

The count of this clone is one. V gene TRBV28 combines with J gene TRBJ1-5, with D perhaps matching TRBD1 (6 bases). CDR1 is MDHEN, CDR2 SYDVKM, per germline. The V and J ends lost 6 bases and 6 bases respectively, with 18 bases between them. The CDR3 loop spans 15 amino acids. CDR3 sequence: CASRDSGGRSQPQHF. The CDR3 nucleotides read TGTGCCAGCAGGGACTCGGGGGGGCGTAGTCAGCCCCAGCATTTT.